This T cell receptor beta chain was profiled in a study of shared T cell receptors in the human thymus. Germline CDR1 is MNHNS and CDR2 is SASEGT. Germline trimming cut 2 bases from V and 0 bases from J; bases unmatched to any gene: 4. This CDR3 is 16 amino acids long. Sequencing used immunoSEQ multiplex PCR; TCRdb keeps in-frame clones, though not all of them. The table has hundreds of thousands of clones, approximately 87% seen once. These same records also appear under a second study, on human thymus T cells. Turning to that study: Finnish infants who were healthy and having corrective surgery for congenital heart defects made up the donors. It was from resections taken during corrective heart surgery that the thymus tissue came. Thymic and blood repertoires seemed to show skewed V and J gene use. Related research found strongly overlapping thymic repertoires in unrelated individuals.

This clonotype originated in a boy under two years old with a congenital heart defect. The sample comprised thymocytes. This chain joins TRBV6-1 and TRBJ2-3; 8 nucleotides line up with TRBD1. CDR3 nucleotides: TGTGCCAGCAGTGAAAGGACAGGGTCTAGCACAGATACGCAGTATTTT. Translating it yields CASSERTGSSTDTQYF.